This record looks at one T cell receptor beta chain sequence and its context. The data belong to a study of blood T cell repertoires in COVID-19. Study overall: Sites in the United States, Italy and Spain provided acute and convalescent COVID-19 samples. T cells, B-cell-depleted T cells, or PBMCs supplied cDNA or gDNA.

Authors' analysis steps: The authors estimated nucleated cell counts from reference gene primer amplification. Profiling relied on immunoSEQ multiplex PCR, and the TCRdb table lists in-frame clones only, not all of them. V, J and clone size were drawn from that table, and D and trimming were deduced from the DNA. The data contain roughly 80,000 clones, approximately 80% of them singletons. Per the germline V gene, CDR1 is LGHDT and CDR2 is YNNKEL (reference sequence). The CDR3 runs 18 residues. The junction had 7 bases not matched to a gene; V was cut back by 4 bases and J by 0 bases. The V gene is TRBV3-1 (or the pseudogene TRBV3-2), the J gene TRBJ2-6; 9 bases are a match to TRBD1. The origin of this receptor is a man older than 75 with acute or convalescent COVID-19. What was sequenced was peripheral blood. The CDR3 DNA reads as TGTGCCAGCAGCCTACCCGGGACAGGGTACTCTGGGGCCAACGTCCTGACTTTC. Protein product: CASSLPGTGYSGANVLTF.